This T cell receptor beta chain was sequenced during a study of blood T cells in healthy people across ages (dated by TCRdb to 2013 to 2016). With regard to the full study: In model experiments, roughly one uniquely barcoded TCR beta cDNA molecule per two T cells was captured by template switching. Using deep sequencing normalized with unique cDNA molecular identifiers, the study measured how TCR beta repertoire diversity changes with age. Donors were grouped into four age groups: young (average 16 years), middle-aged (over 35), aged (62) and long-lived (about 89). Donors of different ages were randomly distributed across sequencing lanes to avoid experimental bias. The study analyzed two additional independent replicas of 1 million unique cDNA reads from the same blood draw for two donors, one aged 18 to 29 and one aged 80 or older. General conclusions and limits of the study: A strong correlation was found between observed TCR beta diversity and the percentage of naive T cells measured by flow cytometry. Compared with the aged group, the long-lived group had more naive CD4+ T cells, fewer expanded clones and increased TCR diversity, suggesting age selection. As age increased, observed TCR beta diversity per million T cells dropped in a roughly linear way, and a significant reduction was already evident by age 40. The CMV infection status of donors was not known, potentially confounding age-related changes in expanded clonotypes. Estimates of total diversity based on one million sequenced T cells were considered lower bounds and underestimates. Bulk unsorted PBMC profiling prevented conclusive comparison of naive and antigen-experienced compartments.

The donors were some 39 Caucasian individuals from Russia, aged roughly 6 to 90 years, who were systemically healthy. About 9.6 milliliters of peripheral blood were collected from each donor into EDTA-treated Vacutainer tubes. Ficoll-Paque density-gradient centrifugation was used to isolate PBMCs, with at least 7 million per sample. Trizol reagent was used to extract total RNA from the PBMCs, yielding at least 6 micrograms per sample. The percentages of naive CD45RAhigh/CD27high T cells were determined by flow cytometry on a PBMC aliquot from every donor. Libraries were made using 5' RACE. TCRdb records Illumina HiSeq 2500 as the sequencer. A second PCR of roughly 7 to 12 cycles was run with a J-beta primer mix and a sample-barcoded 5' primer. A template-switch 5' adaptor carrying 12 random nucleotides introduced a unique molecular identifier onto each TCR beta cDNA molecule. Each sample yielded at least 2.5 million CDR3-containing paired-end reads. First-strand cDNA synthesis was performed from all RNA using the Mint cDNA synthesis kit, with priming by a TRBC-specific oligonucleotide. Following uracil-DNA glycosylase treatment, all cDNA underwent a first 18-cycle PCR with the universal primers M1SS and BC2_uni_R. Concerning the study's data processing: Normalization of each sample was performed by random selection of 1 million high-quality reads, each carrying a distinct molecular identifier. Instead of being binned into consensus sequences, reads with shared molecular identifiers were discarded. MiTCR, with a Q25 quality threshold and the strictest error-elimination algorithm, was used for CDR3 identification, clonotype clustering and error correction. A nonparametric unseen species model using Euler transformation provided a lower-bound estimate of total TCR beta diversity. Clones were called with MiXCR by TCRdb after fastp trimmed the public reads at Q25, and only in-frame beta chains were retained. Rows matching on CDR3 protein sequence are summarized as one entry with the most common DNA and genes. None of the V and J calls come from the authors' own analysis; TCRdb made them. Present in this sample are nearly 800,000 distinct CDR3 sequences, about 61% of which were seen just once. Clones ranked in the top ten supply roughly 24% of the sample.

The germline V gene gives CDR1 as ENHRY and CDR2 as SYGVKD. Trimming removed 7 bases from V and 13 bases from J; the gene matches leave 16 bases unexplained. The CDR3 measures 14 amino acids from cysteine to phenylalanine. Just the 42-base CDR3 DNA is kept, in frame starting at base 1. This clonotype was counted once. It has no known antigen specificity. No quality values exist for individual bases; no much larger clone is one base distant. Recombination connected TRBV10-3 to TRBJ2-1; 7 junctional bases match TRBD2. The clonotype was recovered from a man aged 40-55 years in good health. Sequences were obtained from blood. The sequence in DNA is TGTGCCATCAATCAAGCGGGAATGGGAGAGACCCAGTTCTTC. Its coded protein is CAINQAGMGETQFF.